The clone carrying this T cell receptor beta chain came up many times. MiXCR, run by TCRdb on the 5' RACE reads, gives a single entry per CDR3 protein. The table records about 31,000 distinct CDR3 sequences, approximately 5.3% of them present only once. The data are from a study of early T cells in non-severe SARS-CoV-2 infection. As for the study in general: With bulk RNA from unsorted whole blood as input, sequencing yielded unpaired chains.

The CDR3 extends over 14 amino acids. Germline values: CDR1 SGHAT, CDR2 FQNNGV. V gave up 7 bases and J gave up 6 bases; unmatched junction bases: 7. The specimen sequenced was whole blood. This TCR was sampled from an adult who was a healthcare worker with PCR-confirmed SARS-CoV-2 infection or an uninfected control (not recorded which). The chain joins TRBV11-2 to TRBJ2-2; 8 nucleotides align to TRBD1. The DNA of the CDR3 is TGTGCCAGCACCACTCAGGGGGCGGCCGGGGAGCTGTTTTTT. Its translation: CASTTQGAAGELFF.